These T cell receptor beta chains were read from a single sample in a study of T-cell reconstitution after alpha-beta-depleted transplantation in children. A single record per CDR3 protein comes from TCRdb applying MiXCR to the PCR reads. The table lists about 16,000 distinct CDR3 sequences, around 7.7% of them singletons. Material: PBMCs, mostly from graft donor cells, obtained 60 days after TCRalphabeta/CD19-depleted stem cell transplant. Source of these receptors: a boy less than two years old who had a stem cell transplant for Wiskott-Aldrich syndrome, so the T cells may come from the graft donor. Each CDR3 is given with its conserved first and last residue. The D gene is left open where the match is weak. Clone size is not always given. Where it is, it says once, few, many or a class for expanded clones.

V gene: TRBV12-3/TRBV12-4; J gene: TRBJ2-1; clone size: many; D gene: TRBD1; CDR3 DNA: TGTGCCAGCATTATAGGGACAGGGGCCAATGAGCAGTTCTTC; CDR3 protein: CASIIGTGANEQFF
V gene: TRBV29-1; J gene: TRBJ2-5; clone size: many; D gene: TRBD2; CDR3 DNA: TGCAGCGCTAAAGCGGGAGGACAAGAGACCCAGTACTTC; CDR3 protein: CSAKAGGQETQYF
V gene: TRBV11-2; J gene: TRBJ2-6; clone size: .; D gene: TRBD1; CDR3 DNA: TGTGCCAGCAGCCGGGGGACAGGGACCCTTTGGGTTGGGGCCAACGTCCTGACTTTC; CDR3 protein: CASSRGTGTLWVGANVLTF
V gene: TRBV11-2; J gene: TRBJ1-1; clone size: many; D gene: .; CDR3 DNA: TGTGCCAGCAGCCACCCTTTCACCCGGACTCCGAACACTGAAGCTTTCTTT; CDR3 protein: CASSHPFTRTPNTEAFF
V gene: TRBV5-1; J gene: TRBJ2-1; clone size: many; D gene: .; CDR3 DNA: TGCGCCAGCAGCTTAAGTAATCCTAATGAGCAGTTCTTC; CDR3 protein: CASSLSNPNEQFF
V gene: TRBV7-2; J gene: TRBJ1-4; clone size: many; D gene: TRBD1; CDR3 DNA: TGTGCCAGCACCTCCAGGGGGAGTGGAGGGTACGAAAAACTGTTTTTT; CDR3 protein: CASTSRGSGGYEKLFF
V gene: TRBV7-7; J gene: TRBJ2-1; clone size: many; D gene: .; CDR3 DNA: TGTGCCAGCAGCCGTCTACAGGACTACAATGAGCAGTTCTTC; CDR3 protein: CASSRLQDYNEQFF
V gene: TRBV7-9; J gene: TRBJ2-5; clone size: many; D gene: .; CDR3 DNA: TGTGCCAGCACCGAAAAGGAGACCCAGTACTTC; CDR3 protein: CASTEKETQYF
V gene: TRBV5-1; J gene: TRBJ1-5; clone size: many; D gene: TRBD1; CDR3 DNA: TGCGCCAGCAGCCCTGGGACAGCAAATCAGCCCCAGCATTTT; CDR3 protein: CASSPGTANQPQHF
V gene: TRBV12-3/TRBV12-4; J gene: TRBJ1-2; clone size: .; D gene: .; CDR3 DNA: TGTGCCAGCACTATCGACAGGTGGAGTGGCTACACCTTC; CDR3 protein: CASTIDRWSGYTF
V gene: TRBV29-1; J gene: TRBJ1-5; clone size: few; D gene: .; CDR3 DNA: TGCAGCGCTAGGGATCGTGGGAAGCCCCAGCATTTT; CDR3 protein: CSARDRGKPQHF
V gene: TRBV15; J gene: TRBJ2-5; clone size: many; D gene: .; CDR3 DNA: TGTGCCACCAGCAGAGAAGGCAGTTCGGGGGAGGCCCAGTACTTC; CDR3 protein: CATSREGSSGEAQYF
V gene: TRBV28; J gene: TRBJ1-5; clone size: .; D gene: .; CDR3 DNA: TGTGCCAGCAGTTTAAGGGGGGCAGGTCAGCCCCAGCATTTT; CDR3 protein: CASSLRGAGQPQHF
V gene: TRBV7-2; J gene: TRBJ2-1; clone size: many; D gene: .; CDR3 DNA: TGTGCCAGCAGCTTATGGACGGGGCCTTACAATGAGCAGTTCTTC; CDR3 protein: CASSLWTGPYNEQFF
V gene: TRBV10-3; J gene: TRBJ2-7; clone size: many; D gene: .; CDR3 DNA: TGTGCCATCAGTGAGGGAGACAGGTCTTCCTACGAGCAGTACTTC; CDR3 protein: CAISEGDRSSYEQYF
V gene: TRBV5-1; J gene: TRBJ1-1; clone size: .; D gene: .; CDR3 DNA: TGCGCCAGCAGCTTAATTTCCGGCGACGTCTTCTTGAACACTGAAGCTTTCTTT; CDR3 protein: CASSLISGDVFLNTEAFF
V gene: TRBV2; J gene: TRBJ1-1; clone size: many; D gene: .; CDR3 DNA: TGTGCCAGCAGTGAGGATCTATCGGGGGGCACTGAAGCTTTCTTT; CDR3 protein: CASSEDLSGGTEAFF
V gene: TRBV10-3; J gene: TRBJ2-7; clone size: few; D gene: TRBD1; CDR3 DNA: TGTGCCATCAGTGAGAGGGAGTGGAGACAGGGGCCACTCCACTACGAGCAGTACTTC; CDR3 protein: CAISEREWRQGPLHYEQYF
V gene: TRBV13; J gene: TRBJ2-3; clone size: .; D gene: TRBD2; CDR3 DNA: TGTGCCAGCAGCGGGACTAGCGGGAGGGGAGATACGCAGTATTTT; CDR3 protein: CASSGTSGRGDTQYF
V gene: TRBV30; J gene: TRBJ2-2; clone size: .; D gene: .; CDR3 DNA: .; CDR3 protein: CAWSGTLSGTGELFFF
V gene: TRBV29-1; J gene: TRBJ2-7; clone size: medium-sized; D gene: TRBD1; CDR3 DNA: TGCAGCGTTGGCACAGGGGATTTCGAGCAGTACTTC; CDR3 protein: CSVGTGDFEQYF
V gene: TRBV11-2; J gene: TRBJ2-7; clone size: many; D gene: .; CDR3 DNA: TGTGCCAGCAGCATCTACAGGGGAGGGTACGAGCAGTACTTC; CDR3 protein: CASSIYRGGYEQYF
V gene: TRBV11-2; J gene: TRBJ2-3; clone size: many; D gene: TRBD2; CDR3 DNA: TGTGCCAGCAGCTTCAGATCGGGGGGGGATACGCAGTATTTT; CDR3 protein: CASSFRSGGDTQYF
V gene: TRBV7-9; J gene: TRBJ1-1; clone size: .; D gene: .; CDR3 DNA: TGTGCCAGCAGCTTTTTAGGGGACACTGAAGCTTTCTTT; CDR3 protein: CASSFLGDTEAFF
V gene: TRBV20-1; J gene: TRBJ1-2; clone size: .; D gene: .; CDR3 DNA: TGCAGTGCTAGAGCGGAGGCCCGGGGTGGCTACACCTTC; CDR3 protein: CSARAEARGGYTF
V gene: TRBV4-2; J gene: TRBJ2-1; clone size: many; D gene: TRBD2; CDR3 DNA: TGTGCCAGCAGCCAAGTCCCGGGACTAGCGGGGGGCTCCTACAATGAGCAGTTCTTC; CDR3 protein: CASSQVPGLAGGSYNEQFF
V gene: TRBV7-2; J gene: TRBJ2-1; clone size: few; D gene: TRBD2; CDR3 DNA: TGTGCCAGCAGCTTGGAAATTCCGACACTAGCGGGAGGTCGGTTCTTC; CDR3 protein: CASSLEIPTLAGGRFF
V gene: TRBV5-1; J gene: TRBJ2-1; clone size: many; D gene: TRBD2; CDR3 DNA: TGCGCCAGCAGCTCGAATCCTCTAGCGGGAGGTGGGAATGAGCAGTTCTTC; CDR3 protein: CASSSNPLAGGGNEQFF
V gene: TRBV25-1; J gene: TRBJ2-5; clone size: .; D gene: TRBD2; CDR3 DNA: TGTGCCAGCAGTGGCTACGCTCGGACTAGCGGTGTCTCGCGGACCCAGTACTTC; CDR3 protein: CASSGYARTSGVSRTQYF
V gene: TRBV10-2; J gene: TRBJ1-1; clone size: many; D gene: .; CDR3 DNA: TGCGCCAGCAGTGCCACTTATGGGTCCATGAACACTGAAGCTTTCTTT; CDR3 protein: CASSATYGSMNTEAFF
V gene: TRBV10-3; J gene: TRBJ1-2; clone size: .; D gene: .; CDR3 DNA: TGTGCCATCCCCAAAAACCCGTGGGGGCAAACCAACTATGGCTACACCTTC; CDR3 protein: CAIPKNPWGQTNYGYTF
V gene: TRBV3-1; J gene: TRBJ2-3; clone size: .; D gene: TRBD1; CDR3 DNA: TGTGCCAGCAGTAAACAGGGGCCAGATACGCAGTATTTT; CDR3 protein: CASSKQGPDTQYF
V gene: TRBV12-3/TRBV12-4; J gene: TRBJ2-5; clone size: medium-sized; D gene: TRBD1; CDR3 DNA: TGTGCCAGCAGTAAAACCGGGACAGGGGTCGAGACCCAGTACTTC; CDR3 protein: CASSKTGTGVETQYF
V gene: TRBV11-2; J gene: TRBJ2-1; clone size: many; D gene: .; CDR3 DNA: TGTGCCAGCAGCTCAGGGAGAATCAATGAGCAGTTCTTC; CDR3 protein: CASSSGRINEQFF
V gene: TRBV7-9; J gene: TRBJ2-7; clone size: many; D gene: .; CDR3 DNA: TGTGCCAGCAGCTTCCCACAAACGATCTACGAGCAGTACTTC; CDR3 protein: CASSFPQTIYEQYF
V gene: TRBV7-9; J gene: TRBJ2-1; clone size: many; D gene: .; CDR3 DNA: TGTGCCAGCAGCTTATCACAGTCCAATGAGCAGTTCTTC; CDR3 protein: CASSLSQSNEQFF
V gene: TRBV18; J gene: TRBJ2-7; clone size: few; D gene: .; CDR3 DNA: TGTGCCAGCTCCACGGTACCAGCCGATACCTACGAGCAGTACTTC; CDR3 protein: CASSTVPADTYEQYF
V gene: TRBV5-1; J gene: TRBJ1-4; clone size: many; D gene: .; CDR3 DNA: TGCGCCAGCAGCTTAGGCCTCCCTTCAACTAATGAAAAACTGTTTTTT; CDR3 protein: CASSLGLPSTNEKLFF